A selection of T cell receptor beta chains follows, all from one sample in a study of OX40 agonist ivuxolimab in advanced cancers. Produced via immunoSEQ multiplex PCR; TCRdb's table is partial and in-frame only. The table records fewer than 70,000 clones, 91% of them present only once. The starting material was CD4+ or CD8+ T cells sorted from blood, obtained in a trial of the OX40 agonist ivuxolimab. The receptor set was obtained from an adult with an advanced solid tumor such as melanoma, head and neck, liver or kidney cancer. CDR3s include the opening cysteine and the closing phenylalanine or tryptophan. D genes are given only for firm matches. Expanded clones get a size class; other rows say once, few or many, or leave the size out.

>TRBV5-1|.|.|TRBJ2-3
CASSLIDGGTDTQYF
TGCGCCAGCAGCTTGATAGATGGCGGAACAGATACGCAGTATTTT
>TRBV21-1|.|.|TRBJ2-2
CASSKGRPGTGELFF
TGTGCCAGCAGCAAAGGAAGACCGGGGACCGGGGAGCTGTTTTTT
>TRBV5-1|once|.|TRBJ2-2
CASSLYTGELFF
TGCGCCAGCAGCCTATACACCGGGGAGCTGTTTTTT
>TRBV9|once|TRBD2|TRBJ2-3
CASGHSGDRTDTQYF
TGTGCCAGCGGGCATAGCGGGGATCGCACAGATACGCAGTATTTT
>TRBV25-1|.|.|TRBJ2-5
CASSEFGGFGETQYF
TGTGCCAGCAGTGAATTTGGAGGGTTCGGCGAGACCCAGTACTTC
>TRBV29-1|.|.|TRBJ2-3
CSVTPDAGDTDTQYF
TGCAGCGTTACTCCGGACGCAGGAGACACAGATACGCAGTATTTT
>TRBV18|.|.|TRBJ1-2
CASSDGTRLNYGYTF
TGTGCCAGCTCAGACGGGACACGCCTAAACTATGGCTACACCTTC
>TRBV11-2|.|.|TRBJ1-2
CASSLGGGPGYTF
TGTGCCAGCAGCTTAGGAGGTGGCCCTGGCTACACCTTC
>TRBV4-2|.|.|TRBJ2-7
CASSPRLDASYEQYF
TGTGCCAGCAGCCCCCGTCTAGACGCTTCCTACGAGCAGTACTTC
>TRBV5-1|.|.|TRBJ1-6
CASSPQGGRDSPLHF
TGCGCCAGCAGCCCCCAGGGCGGTAGAGATTCACCCCTCCACTTT
>TRBV5-5|.|.|TRBJ2-7
CASSSSYEQYF
TGTGCCAGCAGTTCCTCCTACGAGCAGTACTTC
>TRBV28|.|.|TRBJ1-1
CASRYSRFAEAFF
TGTGCCAGCAGATATTCGCGTTTCGCTGAAGCTTTCTTT
>TRBV6-5|.|.|TRBJ2-7
CASSYDNYALGRYF
TGTGCCAGCAGTTACGATAACTACGCCCTTGGCAGGTACTTC
>TRBV27|.|TRBD2|TRBJ2-7
CASSFGGSSYEQYF
TGTGCCAGCAGTTTCGGCGGGAGTTCCTACGAGCAGTACTTC
>TRBV5-6|.|TRBD1|TRBJ2-1
CASRPGQTTYNEQFF
TGTGCCAGCAGACCGGGACAGACGACTTACAATGAGCAGTTCTTC
>TRBV7-6|.|TRBD2|TRBJ2-7
CASSLLKGTSASYEQYF
TGTGCCAGCAGCTTACTTAAAGGTACTAGCGCTTCCTACGAGCAGTACTTC
>TRBV9|once|.|TRBJ2-3
CASSSSGTGADTQYF
TGTGCCAGCAGCTCGTCCGGGACTGGAGCAGATACGCAGTATTTT
>TRBV27|.|.|TRBJ1-2
CASSNLGGGDYGYTF
TGTGCCAGCTCGAACTTGGGCGGGGGGGACTATGGCTACACCTTC
>TRBV5-1|once|.|TRBJ1-5
CASSLDSWNSNQPQHF
TGCGCCAGCAGCTTGGATTCGTGGAATAGCAATCAGCCCCAGCATTTT